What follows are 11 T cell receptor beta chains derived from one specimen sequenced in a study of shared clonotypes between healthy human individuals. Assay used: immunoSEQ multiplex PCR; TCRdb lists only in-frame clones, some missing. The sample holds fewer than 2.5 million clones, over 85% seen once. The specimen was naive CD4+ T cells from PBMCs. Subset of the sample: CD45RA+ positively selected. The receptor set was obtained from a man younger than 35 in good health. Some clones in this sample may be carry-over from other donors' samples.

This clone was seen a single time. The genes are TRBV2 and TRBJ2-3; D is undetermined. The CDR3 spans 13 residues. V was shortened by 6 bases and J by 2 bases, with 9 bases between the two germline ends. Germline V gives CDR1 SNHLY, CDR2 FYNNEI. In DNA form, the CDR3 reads TGTGCCAGCAGCCTCCTTATCACAGATACGCAGTATTTT. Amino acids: CASSLLITDTQYF.

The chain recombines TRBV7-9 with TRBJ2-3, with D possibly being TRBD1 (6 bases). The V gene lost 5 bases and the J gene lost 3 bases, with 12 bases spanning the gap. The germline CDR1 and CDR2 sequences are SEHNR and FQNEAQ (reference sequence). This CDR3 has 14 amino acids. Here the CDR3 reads CASSQKGGTDTQYF. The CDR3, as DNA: TGTGCCAGCAGCCAGAAAGGGGGAACAGATACGCAGTATTTT.

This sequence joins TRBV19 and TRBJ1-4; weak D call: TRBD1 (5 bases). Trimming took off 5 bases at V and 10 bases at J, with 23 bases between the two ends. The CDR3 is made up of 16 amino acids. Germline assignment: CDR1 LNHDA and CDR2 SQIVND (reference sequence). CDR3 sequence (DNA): TGTGCCAGTAGTCTGACAGACAGTAATCAAAGGAGAAAACTGTTTTTT. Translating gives CASSLTDSNQRRKLFF.

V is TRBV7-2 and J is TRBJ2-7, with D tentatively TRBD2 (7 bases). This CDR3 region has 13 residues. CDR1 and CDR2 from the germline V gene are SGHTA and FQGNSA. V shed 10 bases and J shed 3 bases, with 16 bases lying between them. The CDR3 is CATAGAGGYEQYF. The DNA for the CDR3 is TGTGCCACCGCGGGGGCAGGAGGCTACGAGCAGTACTTC.

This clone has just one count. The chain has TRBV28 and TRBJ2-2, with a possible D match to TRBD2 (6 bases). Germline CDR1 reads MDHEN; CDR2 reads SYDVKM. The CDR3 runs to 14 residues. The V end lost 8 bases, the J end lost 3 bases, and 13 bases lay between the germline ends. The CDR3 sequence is CASGAGLDTGELFF. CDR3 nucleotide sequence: TGTGCCAGCGGGGCGGGGCTTGACACCGGGGAGCTGTTTTTT. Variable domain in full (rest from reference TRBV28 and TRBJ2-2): DVKVTQSSRYLVKRTGEKVFLECVQDMDHENMFWYRQDPGLGLRLIYFSYDVKMKEKGDIPEGYSVSREKKERFSLILESASTNQTSMYLCASGAGLDTGELFFGEGSRLTVL.

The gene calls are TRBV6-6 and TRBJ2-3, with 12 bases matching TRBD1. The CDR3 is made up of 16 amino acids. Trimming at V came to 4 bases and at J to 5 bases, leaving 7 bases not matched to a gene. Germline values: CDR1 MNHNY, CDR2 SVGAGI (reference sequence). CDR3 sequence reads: CASSSRDRGQQDTQYF. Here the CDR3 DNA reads TGTGCCAGCAGTTCACGGGACAGGGGGCAACAAGATACGCAGTATTTT.

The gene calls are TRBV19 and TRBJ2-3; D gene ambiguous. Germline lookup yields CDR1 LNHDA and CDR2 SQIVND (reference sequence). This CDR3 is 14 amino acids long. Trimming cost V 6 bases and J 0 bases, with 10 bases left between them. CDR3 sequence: CASSRKPSTDTQYF. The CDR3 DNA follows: TGTGCCAGTAGCCGCAAGCCTAGCACAGATACGCAGTATTTT.

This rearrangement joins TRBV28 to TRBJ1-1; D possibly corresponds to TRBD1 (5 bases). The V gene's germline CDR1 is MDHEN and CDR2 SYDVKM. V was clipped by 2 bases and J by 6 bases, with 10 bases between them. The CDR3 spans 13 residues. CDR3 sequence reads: CASSLSDRSEAFF. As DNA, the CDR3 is TGTGCCAGCAGTTTAAGCGACAGATCTGAAGCTTTCTTT.

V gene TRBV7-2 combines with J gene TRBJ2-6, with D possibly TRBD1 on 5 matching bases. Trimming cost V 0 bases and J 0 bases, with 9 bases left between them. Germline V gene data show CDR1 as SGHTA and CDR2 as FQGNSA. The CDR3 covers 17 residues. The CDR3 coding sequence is TGTGCCAGCAGCTTAGCTCCAGGGATCTCTGGGGCCAACGTCCTGACTTTC. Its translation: CASSLAPGISGANVLTF.

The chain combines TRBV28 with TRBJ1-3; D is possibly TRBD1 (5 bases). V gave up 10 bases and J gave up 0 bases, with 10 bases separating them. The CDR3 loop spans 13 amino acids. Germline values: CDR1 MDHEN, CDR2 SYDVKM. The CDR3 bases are TGTGCCACCGGGACCTACTCTGGAAACACCATATATTTT. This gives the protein CATGTYSGNTIYF.

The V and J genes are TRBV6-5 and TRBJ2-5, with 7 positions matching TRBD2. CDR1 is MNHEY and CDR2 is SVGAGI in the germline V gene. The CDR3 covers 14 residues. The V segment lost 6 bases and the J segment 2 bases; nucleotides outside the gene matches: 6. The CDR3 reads CASSVAGLQETQYF. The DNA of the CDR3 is TGTGCCAGCAGCGTAGCGGGTCTGCAAGAGACCCAGTACTTC.